The entry below gives a single TCR beta chain sequence along with its context. This sample was included in a study of shared clonotypes between healthy human individuals. The repertoire was sequenced with immunoSEQ multiplex PCR; TCRdb's copy has only in-frame clones and lacks some. The repertoire holds more than 550,000 clones, 72% seen once, with about 1.8% in the top ten. The CDR3 runs to 16 residues. V lost 3 bases to trimming and J lost 4 bases; unmatched junction nucleotides: 10. Looked up from germline, CDR1 is KGHSH and CDR2 is LQKENI. This TCR came from a woman in her 30s in good health. The sample taken for sequencing was memory CD4+ T cells sorted from blood. Subset: CD45RA-negative fraction. The chain carries TRBV18 and TRBJ2-7; 9 nucleotides agree with TRBD1. In DNA form, the CDR3 reads TGTGCCAGCTCACCCTTTCGACAGGGGGAACCTTACGAGCAGTACTTC. This translates into CASSPFRQGEPYEQYF.